Listed here are 4 T cell receptor beta chains from one sample, sequenced in a study of T cell changes during pregnancy in multiple sclerosis. The protocol was immunoSEQ multiplex PCR, while the TCRdb copy is restricted to in-frame clones and leaves out a portion. The table has roughly 74,000 clones, about nine tenths seen once. Here the sequenced sample was peripheral blood, taken before pregnancy. The receptors were gathered from a female donor with multiple sclerosis, enrolled in a pregnancy study.

This chain links TRBV7-9 with TRBJ2-1, with D perhaps TRBD1 (6 bases). V was clipped by 2 bases and J by 6 bases, with 8 bases between them. Germline V gene sequence: CDR1 SEHNR, CDR2 FQNEAQ (reference sequence). The CDR3 loop spans 13 amino acids. CDR3 nucleotides: TGTGCCAGCAGCTTAACAGGGATCAATGAGCAGTTCTTC. It yields the protein CASSLTGINEQFF.

V usage is TRBV29-1 and J usage is TRBJ1-2; D is uncertain. There are 12 residues in the CDR3. CDR1 and CDR2 (germline): SQVTM, ANQGSEA. Trimming took 7 bases from V and 4 from J, leaving 13 bases between them. CDR3 amino acids: CSAPFPPYGYTF. CDR3 nucleotide sequence: TGCAGCGCCCCTTTCCCTCCCTATGGCTACACCTTC.

The chain is built from TRBV6-5 and TRBJ2-7; 11 bases match TRBD2. Germline CDR1 MNHEY, CDR2 SVGAGI. J lost 5 bases, V lost 5 bases, and 2 bases had no gene match. The CDR3 spans 13 residues. The CDR3 DNA sequence: TGTGCCAGCAGTCTTAGCGGGAGGGACGAGCAGTACTTC. Its translation is CASSLSGRDEQYF.

The gene calls are TRBV7-9 and TRBJ2-1; 12 nucleotides match TRBD2. This CDR3 contains 19 residues. Germline values: CDR1 SEHNR, CDR2 FQNEAQ (reference sequence). With V trimmed by 5 bases and J by 8 bases, 19 bases remained unmatched. Here the CDR3 DNA reads TGTGCCAGCAGCCAAAGAGGACTAGCGGGAACCCGACCGGTCGATGAGCAGTTCTTC. Translated: CASSQRGLAGTRPVDEQFF.